This is a list of T cell receptor beta chains from one sample in a study of vaccination and CD4 T cells after COVID-19. TCRdb re-called the PCR reads through MiXCR, storing one row per CDR3 protein. The sample lists nearly 25,000 distinct CDR3 sequences, less than 80% occurring once. Their recognized antigens are unknown. Specimen: CD4+ T cells from blood, cultured in vitro. The receptors derive from a human donor who had recovered from COVID-19. Both conserved end residues are part of each CDR3. Fields, in order: V gene, clone size, D gene, J gene, CDR3 protein, CDR3 DNA. The D gene is left open where the match is weak. Not all rows give a size; the values are once, few, many and, for expanded clones, a class.

TRBV7-8	NA	TRBD1	TRBJ1-5	CASSQTGGHQPQHF	TGTGCCAGCAGCCAGACAGGGGGCCATCAGCCCCAGCATTTT
TRBV20-1	NA	NA	TRBJ1-5	CSVRRAGRHQPQHF	TGCAGTGTAAGACGGGCGGGAAGGCACCAGCCCCAGCATTTT
TRBV6-2/TRBV6-3	few	TRBD1	TRBJ1-2	CASRDRGLFYGYTF	TGTGCCAGCAGGGACAGGGGGCTCTTCTATGGCTACACCTTC
TRBV6-1	NA	NA	TRBJ2-4	CASSGTAENIQYF	TGTGCCAGCAGCGGGACTGCAGAAAACATTCAGTACTTC
TRBV27	NA	TRBD2	TRBJ2-3	CASSWLAGGRDTQYF	TGTGCCAGCAGTTGGCTAGCGGGAGGTCGAGATACGCAGTATTTT
TRBV25-1	few	TRBD1	TRBJ1-5	CASRQEGAGQPQHF	TGTGCCAGCAGGCAGGAGGGGGCGGGTCAGCCCCAGCATTTT
TRBV28	NA	NA	TRBJ1-5	CASSGGGPHNQPQHF	TGTGCCAGCAGTGGGGGGGGCCCGCATAATCAGCCCCAGCATTTT
TRBV7-3	few	NA	TRBJ1-2	CASSTGNTF	TGTGCCAGCAGCACCGGGAACACCTTC
TRBV6-2/TRBV6-3	NA	NA	TRBJ1-5	CASSYWGGRNQPQHF	TGTGCCAGCAGTTACTGGGGGGGTAGAAATCAGCCCCAGCATTTT
TRBV10-3	NA	NA	TRBJ1-2	CAISSPSGSAPGYTF	TGTGCCATCAGTTCGCCCTCCGGGTCGGCGCCGGGCTACACCTTC
TRBV24-1	NA	TRBD2	TRBJ2-1	CATSDPLAGNSYNEQFF	TGTGCCACCAGTGATCCCTTAGCGGGGAACTCCTACAATGAGCAGTTCTTC
TRBV24-1	NA	NA	TRBJ2-7	CAPQYEQYF	TGTGCCCCACAATACGAGCAGTACTTC
TRBV6-5	NA	TRBD1	TRBJ2-7	CASSYGTGLYEQYF	TGTGCCAGCAGTTACGGGACAGGGCTCTACGAGCAGTACTTC
TRBV15	NA	TRBD1	TRBJ1-5	CATSRDNRQGAGQPQHF	TGTGCCACCAGCAGAGATAACCGACAGGGGGCAGGTCAGCCCCAGCATTTT
TRBV20-1	NA	TRBD2	TRBJ2-5	CSAVSGSGGETQYF	TGCAGTGCTGTTAGCGGGAGCGGGGGGGAGACCCAGTACTTC
TRBV6-5	NA	NA	TRBJ1-1	CASSFSGRGDTEAFF	TGTGCCAGCAGTTTCTCCGGCAGGGGTGACACTGAAGCTTTCTTT
TRBV4-1	NA	NA	TRBJ2-7	CASSQPLEGSGEQYF	TGCGCCAGCAGCCAACCGCTTGAAGGTTCAGGGGAGCAGTACTTC
TRBV5-1	NA	NA	TRBJ2-7	CASSLVYGGPYEQYF	TGCGCCAGCAGCCTGGTCTATGGGGGTCCCTACGAGCAGTACTTC